The present TCR beta chain was sequenced within a study of OX40 agonist ivuxolimab in advanced cancers. This clone has only one observation. V trimming: 7 bases; J trimming: 4 bases; junction bases outside the gene matches: 7. The CDR3 runs 14 residues. CDR1 and CDR2 (germline): MNHNY, SVGAGI (reference sequence). The table came from immunoSEQ multiplex PCR; TCRdb's copy has only in-frame clones and leaves some out. The profile shows tens of thousands of clones, around 83% of them singletons. V is TRBV6-6 and J is TRBJ2-5, with 9 bases fitting TRBD2. The input for sequencing was CD4+ or CD8+ T cells sorted from blood, taken in a trial of the OX40 agonist ivuxolimab. The TCR sequence derives from an adult with an advanced solid tumor such as melanoma, head and neck, liver or kidney cancer. CDR3 residues: CASILGLALETQYF. Here the CDR3 DNA reads TGTGCCAGCATCCTGGGACTAGCCTTAGAGACCCAGTACTTC.